This TCR beta chain was retrieved from a study of cytomegalovirus exposure and HLA in healthy donors (TCRdb year 2017). For context, the study as a whole: According to a later analysis, one platform produced both the roughly 120 validation repertoires and the 670 or so repertoires of the first cohort. High-throughput TCR immunosequencing, statistical association of individual TCRs with disease status, and machine learning were combined to predict cytomegalovirus infection status. In addition to the first cohort of roughly 700 subjects, a separate validation cohort of approximately 130 different subjects was used. The study aimed to test whether cataloging public T cell receptors could reveal signatures of past pathogen exposure. Study-level results and caveats: The study gave a list of roughly 150 TCR beta chains associated with cytomegalovirus. Three of the identified cytomegalovirus-associated TCR beta chains were confirmed in vitro to be specific for cytomegalovirus antigens. A later analysis lacked HLA typing for the validation cohort, so it scored co-occurrence in that cohort across all 120 or so repertoires. The classifier was reported to diagnose cytomegalovirus status with high specificity and sensitivity in both the original cohort and the validation cohort. The authors suggested that the approach could potentially be generalized to other disease states and immunological phenotypes. Most TCR sequences were seen in very few donors, while some public TCRs were found in many individuals. In a later analysis, TCRs clustered in the first cohort were found to also tend to co-occur in the roughly 110 validation repertoires, with 94% of cluster scores above 0.

Library preparation employed the immunoSEQ multiplex PCR assay. The authors processed their data as follows. A statistical classification framework was developed to diagnose cytomegalovirus status using the catalog of TCR beta chain sequences. TCRdb limited this immuneACCESS table to in-frame rearrangements with V and J called. A share of clones is missing; checked studies link under half to unresolved V genes, and the rest is unexplained. The DNA was the basis for D and trimming; V, J and clone size are from that table. This sample is represented by 250,000 or so clones; over 75% of them were singletons. The biggest ten clones account for around 12% of the sample. Counted from cysteine to phenylalanine, this CDR3 has 16 amino acids. The sequence is cut down to CDR3 DNA, 48 bases in frame from base 1. According to the germline V gene, CDR1 reads LGHNA and CDR2 reads YNFKEQ. The V end gives up 4 bases and the J end 5 bases, leaving 5 bases in the junction not matched to a gene.

To note about this clone: It has no known antigen specificity. No much larger clone is present one base from it, and per-base qualities are unavailable.

The donors were included in the validation cohort of approximately 120 subjects, a group kept apart from the roughly 700-subject first cohort. The sample comprised PBMCs. This receptor was obtained from a man aged 18 to 35 in good health and CMV-seropositive. The V and J segments used are TRBV4-2 and TRBJ2-3, and 14 junction bases match TRBD2. The sequenced DNA is TGTGCCAGCAGCCTGGGACTAGCGGGAGCTGAAGATACGCAGTATTTT. The encoded protein is CASSLGLAGAEDTQYF.